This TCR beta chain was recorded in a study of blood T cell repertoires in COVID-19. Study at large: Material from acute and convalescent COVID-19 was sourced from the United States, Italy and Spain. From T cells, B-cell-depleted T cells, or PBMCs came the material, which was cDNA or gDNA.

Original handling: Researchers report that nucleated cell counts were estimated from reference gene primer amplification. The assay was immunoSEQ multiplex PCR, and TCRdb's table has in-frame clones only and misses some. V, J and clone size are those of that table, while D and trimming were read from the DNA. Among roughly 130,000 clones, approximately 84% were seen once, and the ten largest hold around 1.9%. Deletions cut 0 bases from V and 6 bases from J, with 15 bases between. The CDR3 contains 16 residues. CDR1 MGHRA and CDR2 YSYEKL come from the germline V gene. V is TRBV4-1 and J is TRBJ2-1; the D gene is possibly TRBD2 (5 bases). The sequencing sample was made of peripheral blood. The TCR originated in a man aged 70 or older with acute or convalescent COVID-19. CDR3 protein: CASSQDWAGIFNEQFF. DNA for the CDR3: TGCGCCAGCAGCCAAGATTGGGCCGGGATTTTCAATGAGCAGTTCTTC.